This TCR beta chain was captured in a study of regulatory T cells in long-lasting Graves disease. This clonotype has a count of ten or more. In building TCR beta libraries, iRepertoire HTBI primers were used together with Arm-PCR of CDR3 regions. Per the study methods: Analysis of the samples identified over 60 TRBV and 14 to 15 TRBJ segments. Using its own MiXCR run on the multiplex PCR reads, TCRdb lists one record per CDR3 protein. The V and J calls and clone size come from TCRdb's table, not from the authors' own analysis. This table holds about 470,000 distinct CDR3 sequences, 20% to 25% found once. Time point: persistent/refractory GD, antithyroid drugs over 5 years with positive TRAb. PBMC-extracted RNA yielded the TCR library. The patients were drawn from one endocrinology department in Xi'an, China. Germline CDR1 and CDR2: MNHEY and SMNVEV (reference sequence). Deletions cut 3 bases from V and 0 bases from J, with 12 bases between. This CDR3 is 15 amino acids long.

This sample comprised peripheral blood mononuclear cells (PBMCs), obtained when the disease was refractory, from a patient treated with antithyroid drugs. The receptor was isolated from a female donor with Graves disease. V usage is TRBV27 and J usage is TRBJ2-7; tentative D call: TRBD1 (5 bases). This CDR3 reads CASSFIWGGSYEQYF. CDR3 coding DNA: TGTGCCAGCAGTTTTATCTGGGGCGGCTCCTACGAGCAGTACTTC.